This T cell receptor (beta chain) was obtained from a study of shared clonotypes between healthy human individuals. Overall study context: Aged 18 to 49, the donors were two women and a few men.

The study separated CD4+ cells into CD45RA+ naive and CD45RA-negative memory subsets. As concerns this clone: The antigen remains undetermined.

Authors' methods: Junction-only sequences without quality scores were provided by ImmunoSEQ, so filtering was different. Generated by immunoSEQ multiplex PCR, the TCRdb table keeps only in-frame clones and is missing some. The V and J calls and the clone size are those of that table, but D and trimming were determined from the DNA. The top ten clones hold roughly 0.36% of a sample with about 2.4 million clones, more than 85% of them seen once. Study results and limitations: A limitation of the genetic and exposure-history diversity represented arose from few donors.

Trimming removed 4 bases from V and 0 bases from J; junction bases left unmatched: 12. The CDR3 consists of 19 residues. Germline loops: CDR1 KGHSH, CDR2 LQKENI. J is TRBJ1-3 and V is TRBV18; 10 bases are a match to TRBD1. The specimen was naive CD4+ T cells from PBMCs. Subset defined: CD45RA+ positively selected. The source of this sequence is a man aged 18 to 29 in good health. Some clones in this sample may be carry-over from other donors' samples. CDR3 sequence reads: CASSRRDRGLSNSGNTIYF. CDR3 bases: TGTGCCAGCTCACGCCGGGACAGGGGCCTCTCCAACTCTGGAAACACCATATATTTT. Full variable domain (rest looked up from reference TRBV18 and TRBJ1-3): NAGVMQNPRHLVRRRGQEARLRCSPMKGHSHVYWYRQLPEEGLKFMVYLQKENIIDESGMPKERFSAEFPKEGPSILRIQQVVRGDSAAYFCASSRRDRGLSNSGNTIYFGEGSWLTVV.